This TCR beta chain was obtained from a study of T-cell memory formation after mild COVID-19. Whole-study context: Largely donor-specific sequence clusters came from a couple of donors.

This clonotype came up a few times. Its antigen is currently unknown. General study results and limits: Proof of SARS-CoV-2 specificity was absent for the second-wave clones that crested on day 37. CD4+ clones that contracted lay mainly in CM and EM; CD8+ ones lay in EMRA.

With 6 bases removed from V and 0 bases from J, the gap between germline ends came to 9 bases. The CDR3 extends over 15 amino acids. Germline V gene data show CDR1 as MNHEY and CDR2 as SVGEGT. cDNA libraries for TCR alpha and TCR beta, carrying sample barcodes and UMIs, came from 5'RACE with constant-segment primers. TCRdb reanalysed the 5' RACE reads using MiXCR and keeps one entry per CDR3 protein. This sample has under 300,000 distinct CDR3 sequences; roughly 9.4% occur once, and the top ten carry 22%. The sequence was collected from a man aged 18 to 30 who had mild COVID-19 (a few samples of this study predate the infection). Cell type and time point are not known. Sequencing was carried out using PBMCs or a T cell subset sorted from them (not recorded which). J is TRBJ2-6 and V is TRBV6-2 or TRBV6-3; D uncertain. The DNA of the CDR3 is TGTGCCAGCAGCCGCCCCGGCTCTGGGGCCAACGTCCTGACTTTC. It specifies CASSRPGSGANVLTF.